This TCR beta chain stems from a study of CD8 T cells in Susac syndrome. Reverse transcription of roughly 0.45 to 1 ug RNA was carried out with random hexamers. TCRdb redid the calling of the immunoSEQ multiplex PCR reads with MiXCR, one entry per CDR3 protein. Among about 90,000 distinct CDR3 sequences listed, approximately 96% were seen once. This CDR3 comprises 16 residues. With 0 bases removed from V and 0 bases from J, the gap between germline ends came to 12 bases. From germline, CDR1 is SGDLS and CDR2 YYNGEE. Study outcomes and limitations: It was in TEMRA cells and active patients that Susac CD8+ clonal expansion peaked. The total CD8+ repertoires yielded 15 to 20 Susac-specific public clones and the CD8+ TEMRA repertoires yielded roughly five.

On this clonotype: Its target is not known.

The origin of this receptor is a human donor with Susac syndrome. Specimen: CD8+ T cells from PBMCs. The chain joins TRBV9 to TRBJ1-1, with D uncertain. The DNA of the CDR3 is TGTGCCAGCAGCGTAGGGTCCGAGGTAATGAACACTGAAGCTTTCTTT. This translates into CASSVGSEVMNTEAFF. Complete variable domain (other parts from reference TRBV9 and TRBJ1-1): DSGVTQTPKHLITATGQRVTLRCSPRSGDLSVYWYQQSLDQGLQFLIQYYNGEERAKGNILERFSAQQFPDLHSELNLSSLELGDSALYFCASSVGSEVMNTEAFFGQGTRLTVV.